This TCR beta chain was documented in a study of molecular identifiers for immune sequencing clone quantification. Sorting recovered naive CD8 T cells on a CD8+CD4-CCR7+CD45RA+ profile. This clonotype is medium-sized (0.01 to 0.1%) within its sample. TCRdb re-called the PCR reads with MiXCR, one entry per CDR3 protein. In the table there are more than 9,000 distinct CDR3 sequences, approximately 19% of which are singletons. V lost 4 bases and J lost 7; bases outside the gene matches: 4. The CDR3 is 14 residues long. CDR1 SEHNR and CDR2 FQNEAQ come from the germline V gene (reference sequence). V and J are TRBV7-9 and TRBJ1-4; TRBD1 agrees at 9 bases. This clonotype was sampled from a human donor in good health. Some libraries in this study had Jurkat cell RNA spiked in. Material for sequencing was naive CD8+ T cells from blood, with Jurkat cell RNA spiked in. Subset of the sample: FACS-sorted CD8+CD4-CCR7+CD45RA+ naive T cells. CDR3: CASSSGTGSEKLFF. Written as DNA, the CDR3 is TGTGCCAGCAGCTCCGGGACAGGGAGTGAAAAACTGTTTTTT. Full variable domain (missing parts from reference TRBV7-9 and TRBJ1-4): DTGVSQNPRHKITKRGQNVTFRCDPISEHNRLYWYRQTLGQGPEFLTYFQNEAQLEKSRLLSDRFSAERPKGSFSTLEIQRTEQGDSAMYLCASSSGTGSEKLFFGSGTQLSVL.